This TCR beta chain was obtained from a study of blood T cell repertoires in COVID-19. Trimming shortened V by 4 bases and J by 5 bases, and 12 bases separated the two germline ends. There are 13 residues in the CDR3. From germline, CDR1 is SGHRS and CDR2 YFSETQ. Some clones are missing from TCRdb's copy, which holds only in-frame ones; the method was immunoSEQ multiplex PCR. The sample has about 68,000 clones, roughly 84% seen once. Sequences were obtained from peripheral blood. The chain is built from TRBV5-1 and TRBJ2-5; weak D call: TRBD1 (5 bases). The receptor was derived from a man aged 45-60 years with active COVID-19. The chain's CDR3 is CASSPGFRETQYF. The CDR3 DNA sequence: TGCGCCAGCAGCCCAGGGTTTCGGGAGACCCAGTACTTC.